This T cell receptor beta chain stems from a study of beta chain features in type 1 diabetes. On the study more broadly: There was similarity between patients and healthy donors in age, gender and cell yields. In all, about 100,000,000 sorted cells from all samples were analyzed. The study, taken as a whole, reports: Any HLA type influence on TCRB rearrangement was left unresolved here. Type 1 diabetes patients had TCRB CDR3s that were shorter (moderately but significantly so) in all four CD4+ subsets.

Stem cell-like memory, regulatory, central memory and naive CD4+ cells were sorted via CD45RO/CCR7/CD25/CD127/CD95/CD27. The entirety of the isolated RNA underwent reverse transcription, so expressed TCRB transcripts were sequenced. Profiling relied on immunoSEQ multiplex PCR, and the TCRdb table lists in-frame clones only, not all of them. The table lists under 300,000 clones, 11% to 15% of them singletons. Germline assignment: CDR1 MGHDK and CDR2 SYGVNS. V was pared by 4 bases and J by 5 bases, with 3 bases of the junction left unmatched. The CDR3 length is 13 residues. Regarding this clone: No antigen is known for it.

The specimen sequenced was naive CD4+ T cells from blood. The J gene is TRBJ2-7, the V gene TRBV25-1; 9 bases match TRBD1. This receptor was obtained from a man in his thirties or forties with type 1 diabetes. The CDR3 region is CASSGWTGDEQYF. DNA for the CDR3: TGTGCCAGCAGTGGTTGGACAGGGGACGAGCAGTACTTC.